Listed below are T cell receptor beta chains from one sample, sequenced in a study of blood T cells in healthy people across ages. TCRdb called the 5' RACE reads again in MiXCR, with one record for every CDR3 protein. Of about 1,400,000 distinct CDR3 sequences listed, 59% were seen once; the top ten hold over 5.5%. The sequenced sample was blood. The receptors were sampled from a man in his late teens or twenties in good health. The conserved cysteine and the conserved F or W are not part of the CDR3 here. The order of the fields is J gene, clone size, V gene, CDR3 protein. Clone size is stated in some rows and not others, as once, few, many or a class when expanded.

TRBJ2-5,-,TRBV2,ASNQREARKPKETQY
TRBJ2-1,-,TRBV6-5,ASSCSVSSYNEQF
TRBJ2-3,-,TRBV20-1,SVSGDSTDTQY
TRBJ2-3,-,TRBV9,ASSVSGTSTDTQY
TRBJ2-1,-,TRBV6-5,ASSLGPSSYNEQF
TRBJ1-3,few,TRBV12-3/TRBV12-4,ASSLTMSSGNTIY
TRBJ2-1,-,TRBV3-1,ASSPVQRENNEQF
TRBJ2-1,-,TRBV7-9,ASSLTGTGYEQF
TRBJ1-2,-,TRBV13,ASSQGQGAINGYT
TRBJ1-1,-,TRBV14,ASSHGQNTEAF
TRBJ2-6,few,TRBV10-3,AISQDSGANVLT
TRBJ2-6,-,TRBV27,ASSSTHIGSGANVLT
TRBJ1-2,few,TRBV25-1,ASATTGGNGYT
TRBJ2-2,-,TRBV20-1,SARGLAGGLYTGELF
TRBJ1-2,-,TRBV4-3,ASSQDLSGAGLRGYT
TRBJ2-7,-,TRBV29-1,SVETGNRYEQY
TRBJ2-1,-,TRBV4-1,ASSQVSGALDEQF
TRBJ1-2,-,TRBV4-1,ASSQDPPQGFNYGYT